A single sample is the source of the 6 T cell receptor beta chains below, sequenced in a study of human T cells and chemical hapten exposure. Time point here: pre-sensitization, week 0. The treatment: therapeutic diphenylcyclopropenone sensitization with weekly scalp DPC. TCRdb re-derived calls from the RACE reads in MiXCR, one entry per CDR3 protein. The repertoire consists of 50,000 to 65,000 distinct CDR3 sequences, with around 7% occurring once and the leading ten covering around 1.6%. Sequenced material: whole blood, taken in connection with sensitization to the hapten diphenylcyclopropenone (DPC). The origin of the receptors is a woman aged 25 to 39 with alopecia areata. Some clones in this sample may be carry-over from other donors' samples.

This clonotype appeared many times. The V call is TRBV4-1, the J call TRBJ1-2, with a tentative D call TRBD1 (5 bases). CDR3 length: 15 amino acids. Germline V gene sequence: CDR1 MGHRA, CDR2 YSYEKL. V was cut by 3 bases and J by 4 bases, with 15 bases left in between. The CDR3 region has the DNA TGCGCCAGCAGCCAGCCCGGGCCGGGGCTCTATGGCTACACCTTC. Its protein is CASSQPGPGLYGYTF.

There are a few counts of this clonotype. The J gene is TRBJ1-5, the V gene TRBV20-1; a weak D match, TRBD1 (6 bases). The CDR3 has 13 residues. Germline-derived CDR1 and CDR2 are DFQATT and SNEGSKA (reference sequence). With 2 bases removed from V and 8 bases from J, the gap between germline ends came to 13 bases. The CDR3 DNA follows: TGCAGTGCTAGATGGGGGCAGGGAAAGCCCCAGCATTTT. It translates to CSARWGQGKPQHF.

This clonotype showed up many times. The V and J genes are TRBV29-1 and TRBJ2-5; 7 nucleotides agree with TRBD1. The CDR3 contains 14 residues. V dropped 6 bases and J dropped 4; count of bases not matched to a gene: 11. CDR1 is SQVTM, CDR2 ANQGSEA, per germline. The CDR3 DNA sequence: TGCAGCGTCATGACAGGGCTCGCCCTAGAGACCCAGTACTTC. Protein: CSVMTGLALETQYF.

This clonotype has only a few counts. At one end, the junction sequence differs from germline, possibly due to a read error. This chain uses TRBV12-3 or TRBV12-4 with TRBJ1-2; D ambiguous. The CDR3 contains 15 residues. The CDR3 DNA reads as TGTGCCAACAGTCCACGGACGGGGAAGGACTATGGCTACACCTTC. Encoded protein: CANSPRTGKDYGYTF.

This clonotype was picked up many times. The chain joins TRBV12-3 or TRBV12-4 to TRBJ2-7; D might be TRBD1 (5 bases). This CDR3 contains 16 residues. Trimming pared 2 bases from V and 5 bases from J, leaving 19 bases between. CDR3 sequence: CASSLSGRANPHEQYF. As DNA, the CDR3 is TGTGCCAGCAGTTTAAGTGGCAGGGCGAATCCCCACGAGCAGTACTTC.

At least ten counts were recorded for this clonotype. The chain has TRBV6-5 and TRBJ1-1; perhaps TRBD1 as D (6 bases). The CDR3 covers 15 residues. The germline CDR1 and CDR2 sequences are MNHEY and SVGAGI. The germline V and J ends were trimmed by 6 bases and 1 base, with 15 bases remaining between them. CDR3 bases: TGTGCCAGCAGGTCCCGCCCGGACAGGAACACTGAAGCTTTCTTT. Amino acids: CASRSRPDRNTEAFF.